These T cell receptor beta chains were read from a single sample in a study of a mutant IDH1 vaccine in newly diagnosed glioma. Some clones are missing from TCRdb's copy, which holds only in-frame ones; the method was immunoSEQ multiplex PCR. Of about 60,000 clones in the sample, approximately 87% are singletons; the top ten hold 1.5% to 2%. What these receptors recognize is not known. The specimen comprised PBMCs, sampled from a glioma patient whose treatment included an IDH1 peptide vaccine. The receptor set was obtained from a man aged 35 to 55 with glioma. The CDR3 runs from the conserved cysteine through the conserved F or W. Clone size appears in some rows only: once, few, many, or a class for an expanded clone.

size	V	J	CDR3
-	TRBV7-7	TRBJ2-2	CASSTNRGSAGELFF
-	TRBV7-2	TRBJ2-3	CASSSYSGRRTDTQYF
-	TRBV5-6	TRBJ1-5	CASSGGSRGSNQPQHF
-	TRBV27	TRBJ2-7	CASSTSSRVREQYF
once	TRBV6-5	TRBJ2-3	CASGRESTDTQYF
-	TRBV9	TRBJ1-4	CASSVGQGGEKLFF
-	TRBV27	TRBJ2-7	CASASGRGYEQYF
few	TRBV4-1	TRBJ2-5	CASSQGGRQETQYF
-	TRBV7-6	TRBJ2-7	CASSNTGQSYEQYF
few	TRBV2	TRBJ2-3	CASRWVSGRWDTQYF
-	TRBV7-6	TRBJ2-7	CASSLAAQGYEQYF
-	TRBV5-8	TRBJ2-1	CASSLFRGQAYNEQFF
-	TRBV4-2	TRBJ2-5	CASSQQGYQETQYF
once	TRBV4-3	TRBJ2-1	CASSQDLAELYNEQFF
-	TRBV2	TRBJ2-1	CASGTSGSNEQFF
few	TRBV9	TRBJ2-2	CASSVDSGTGELFF
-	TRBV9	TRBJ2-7	CASSVEGGSGSLFYEQYF
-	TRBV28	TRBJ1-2	CASSQGTVNYGYTF
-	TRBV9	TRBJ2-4	CASSTGNNIQYF
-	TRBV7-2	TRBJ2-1	CASSLIPRLAREQFF
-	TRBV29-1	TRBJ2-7	CSVQRENYEQYF
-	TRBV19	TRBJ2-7	CASSMASGRAEFEQYF
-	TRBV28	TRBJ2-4	CASSPTLKRNIQYF
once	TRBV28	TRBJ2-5	CASSSPGLQETQYF
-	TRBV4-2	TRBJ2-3	CASSPLAGTTDTQYF
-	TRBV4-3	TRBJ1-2	CASSRTQGVGGYTF
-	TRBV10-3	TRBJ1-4	CAIGRGQGEKLFF
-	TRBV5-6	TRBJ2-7	CASSFRNGRGGVYEQYF
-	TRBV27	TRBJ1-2	CASTSAEGLHGYTF
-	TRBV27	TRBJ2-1	CASSQHLARVNNEQFF
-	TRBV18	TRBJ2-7	CASSPPAARAIREQYF
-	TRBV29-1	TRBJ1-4	CSVGTGGLRSEKLFF
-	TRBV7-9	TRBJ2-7	CASSLYSASYEQYF
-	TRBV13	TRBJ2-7	CASRGQAYEQYF
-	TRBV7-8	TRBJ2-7	CASSSRQDLGEQYF
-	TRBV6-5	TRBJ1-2	CASAQTGSIHGYTF